Here is one T cell receptor (beta chain) with its context. This sample was included in a study of identical twins. The cDNA had a unique molecular identifier and a template-switch universal primer site. MiXCR, run by TCRdb on the 5' RACE reads, gives a single entry per CDR3 protein. The sample shows about 810,000 distinct CDR3 sequences, over 9% of them seen only once. The sample was also linked to a second study, of yellow fever vaccine responses in identical twins. According to that study: Twins reportedly had a vaccine T cell response that seemed partly convergent, partly personalized.

The sequencing input was PBMCs. The TCR was taken from a woman younger than 30 in good health.

In DNA form, the CDR3 reads TGTGCCAGCAGTTTATACGACGCATTGTGGAGCACCGGGGAGCTGTTTTTT. This gives the protein CASSLYDALWSTGELFF. The chain has TRBV28 and TRBJ2-2; unclear D gene. V lost 1 base, J lost 4 bases, and 16 bases lay in between. Germline values: CDR1 MDHEN, CDR2 SYDVKM. There are 17 residues in the CDR3.